This TCR beta chain was obtained from a study of blood T cell repertoires in COVID-19. Overall study context: Donors in the United States, Italy and Spain gave samples during acute or convalescent COVID-19. Sample material is recorded as cDNA or gDNA derived from T cells, B-cell-depleted T cells, or PBMCs.

Original processing notes: Estimation of nucleated cell counts was performed using reference gene primer amplification. Assay used: immunoSEQ multiplex PCR; TCRdb lists only in-frame clones, some missing. The V and J calls and clone size come from that table; D and trimming were worked out from the DNA. The repertoire holds some 220,000 clones, with about 85% as singletons. The ends were cut back, 3 bases at V and 4 bases at J, with 10 bases in the middle. Germline V gene sequence: CDR1 DFQATT, CDR2 SNEGSKA (reference sequence). The length of the CDR3 is 13 residues. Sequenced: peripheral blood. The sequence was collected from a woman between 18 and 30 years old who had recovered from COVID-19. The rearrangement joins TRBV20-1 to TRBJ1-5; D not resolved. CDR3 DNA sequence: TGCAGTGCTAGTGTGCGCTCGAATCAGCCCCAGCATTTT. This sequence encodes CSASVRSNQPQHF.